The clone carrying this T cell receptor (beta chain) occurred a few times. The target antigen is unknown. This entry comes from a study of early T cells in non-severe SARS-CoV-2 infection. The overall study: The input, bulk RNA from unsorted whole blood, was sequenced, and chains were unpaired.

Unique molecular identifiers were affixed to single, distinct cDNA molecules. TCRdb reanalysed the 5' RACE reads using MiXCR and keeps one entry per CDR3 protein. The table lists under 70,000 distinct CDR3 sequences, roughly 13% of them singletons, with 10% in the top ten. Notes on the study in general: Matches to VDJdb favored anti-spike CD8 responses and missed private and CD4 specificities.

The CDR3 length is 14 residues. CDR1 and CDR2 (germline): MDHEN, SYDVKM. The germline V and J ends were trimmed by 6 bases and 7 bases, with 16 bases remaining between them. The TCR originated in an adult who was a healthcare worker with PCR-confirmed SARS-CoV-2 infection or an uninfected control (not recorded which). V gene TRBV28 combines with J gene TRBJ1-5, with no clear D. The sample was whole blood. The CDR3: CASSPRDRGQPQHF. The CDR3 DNA reads TGTGCCAGCAGCCCCCGGGATCGGGGACAGCCCCAGCATTTT.